Below, 29 T cell receptor beta chains from the same sample are listed, as sequenced in a study of T cell repertoires in cytomegalovirus infection. Which antigens these TCRs recognize remains unknown. Each CDR3 protein gets one entry after TCRdb re-called the reads with MiXCR. The sample yields about 120,000 distinct CDR3 sequences, over 9% seen once. Sequencing was carried out using PBMCs, sequenced either directly or after in vitro stimulation (not recorded which). The receptor set was obtained from a human donor in good health (CMV status not recorded). Some clones in this sample may be carry-over from other donors' samples.

About this clonotype: Compared with germline, one end of the junction differs, possibly owing to a read error. CDR3 DNA sequence: TGCGCCAGCAGTGGCTGGGGGCGGCGGGACAGTTTACACTTAACCAACGAGGAGTACTTC. Translation gives CASSGWGRRDSLHLTNEEYF. V and J are TRBV23-1 and TRBJ2-7; a possible D gene is TRBD1 (7 bases). TRBV23-1 is annotated as an ORF whose role is uncertain. The CDR3 length is 20 residues.

Of note for this clonotype: A much larger clone sits a single nucleotide away, making a read error possible. This rearrangement joins TRBV14 to TRBJ2-7; D may be TRBD2 (5 bases). Near its end, the DNA agrees better with TRBJ2-1, so the J call may be wrong. The CDR3 extends over 13 amino acids. Per germline, CDR1 SGHDN and CDR2 FVKESK. CDR3 in amino acids: CASSQDLLGKQFF. CDR3 bases: TGTGCCAGCAGCCAAGATTTACTAGGCAAGCAGTTCTTC.

In DNA form, the CDR3 reads TGTGCCAGCAGTTCCGGAGGGCCTAGCTCCTACAATGAGCAGTTCTTC. Protein sequence: CASSSGGPSSYNEQFF. The V and J genes are TRBV6-5 and TRBJ2-1, with D perhaps matching TRBD2 (6 bases). Germline V gene data show CDR1 as MNHEY and CDR2 as SVGAGI. Between the trimmed V and J ends, which lost 4 bases and 0 bases, there was a span of 13 bases. The CDR3 has 16 amino acids.

This clonotype has only a few counts. V and J are TRBV27 and TRBJ2-1, with D hard to call. The CDR3 contains 14 residues. Trimming left V 0 bases short and J 4 bases short, with 7 bases between. Per germline, CDR1 MNHEY and CDR2 SMNVEV (reference sequence). CDR3 nucleotide sequence: TGTGCCAGCAGTTTATCGCAGCAATACAATGAGCAGTTCTTC. Its protein is CASSLSQQYNEQFF.

The chain has TRBV5-4 and TRBJ1-4, with unresolved D. The CDR3 is 14 residues long. The germline V gene encodes CDR1 SGHNT and CDR2 YYREEE (reference sequence). Trimming removed 0 bases at V and 6 bases at J, with 9 bases between. For the CDR3, the DNA is TGTGCCAGCAGCTTGGAGGCACTGGATGAAAAACTGTTTTTT. Amino acids: CASSLEALDEKLFF.

The J gene is TRBJ2-1, the V gene TRBV12-3 or TRBV12-4; TRBD2 aligns across 12 bases. Germline trimming cut 4 bases from V and 10 bases from J; bases unmatched to any gene: 8. This CDR3 has 15 amino acids. As DNA, the CDR3 is TGTGCCAGCAGTTCTAGCGGGAGGGCAAACAGGGAGCAGTTCTTC. Translated: CASSSSGRANREQFF.

The rearrangement uses TRBV5-4 and TRBJ2-3, with a possible D match to TRBD2 (6 bases). In germline, CDR1 is SGHNT, CDR2 YYREEE (reference sequence). There are 12 residues in the CDR3. Trimming took 4 bases from V and 8 from J, leaving 11 bases between them. The CDR3 DNA reads TGTGCCAGCAGCCGAGTCGGGAGTACGCAGTATTTT. It translates to CASSRVGSTQYF.

This clonotype was seen a handful of times. The genes are TRBV29-1 and TRBJ1-1; possible D gene TRBD1, 5 bases. Germline V gives CDR1 SQVTM, CDR2 ANQGSEA. The CDR3 has 12 amino acids. Trimming removed 3 bases from V and 6 bases from J, with 11 bases in between. The CDR3 reads CSVERGAAEAFF. The CDR3 DNA reads as TGCAGCGTTGAGAGGGGCGCGGCTGAAGCTTTCTTT.

This clonotype was found many times. This chain links TRBV7-8 with TRBJ2-3; D ambiguous. Per germline, CDR1 SGHVS and CDR2 FQNEAQ. With 5 bases removed from V and 9 bases from J, the gap between germline ends came to 15 bases. The CDR3 has 13 amino acids. This CDR3 is CASSLLDVNTQYF. The CDR3 DNA reads TGTGCCAGCAGCCTACTCGACGTCAACACGCAGTATTTT.

This chain joins TRBV12-3 or TRBV12-4 and TRBJ1-3; tentatively, D is TRBD1 (6 bases). The CDR3 runs to 17 residues. Deletions cut 6 bases from V and 0 bases from J, with 18 bases between. This chain's CDR3 is CASRPPGALISGNTIYF. The CDR3 bases are TGTGCCAGCAGACCCCCGGGGGCCCTCATCTCTGGAAACACCATATATTTT.

This clonotype occurred a few times. The chain uses TRBV20-1 and TRBJ1-2, with D possibly matching TRBD1 (5 bases). Trimming pared 3 bases from V and 5 bases from J, leaving 13 bases between. Looked up from germline, CDR1 is DFQATT and CDR2 is SNEGSKA (reference sequence). CDR3 length: 13 residues. The CDR3 sequence is CSASRDSGYGYTF. In nucleotides, the CDR3 is TGCAGTGCTAGCCGGGACTCGGGGTATGGCTACACCTTC.

This clonotype appeared many times. The chain links TRBV7-2 to TRBJ1-3, with no clear D. The CDR3 runs to 14 residues. V dropped 5 bases and J dropped 0 bases, with 8 bases sitting between them. Germline CDR1 reads SGHTA; CDR2 reads FQGNSA. The CDR3 DNA is TGTGCCAGCAGCCCCCCCAGCTCTGGAAACACCATATATTTT. It yields the protein CASSPPSSGNTIYF.

This clonotype turned up a few times. The chain is built from TRBV7-9 and TRBJ2-1, with D possibly matching TRBD2 (5 bases). Per the germline V gene, CDR1 is SEHNR and CDR2 is FQNEAQ (reference sequence). The V gene lost 0 bases and the J gene lost 5 bases, with 14 bases spanning the gap. CDR3 length: 16 residues. The chain's CDR3 is CASSLAKREKDNEQFF. The CDR3 bases are TGTGCCAGCAGCTTAGCAAAGAGGGAGAAGGACAATGAGCAGTTCTTC.

This clonotype was observed at least ten times. The chain carries TRBV7-2 and TRBJ2-5; TRBD2 might be the D (6 bases). CDR1 is SGHTA and CDR2 is FQGNSA in the germline V gene. V lost 5 bases and J 4 bases, leaving 17 bases between the germline ends. CDR3 length equals 15 residues. The CDR3: CASSPLPGDPETQYF. The CDR3 DNA follows: TGTGCCAGCAGCCCCTTACCGGGGGATCCAGAGACCCAGTACTTC.

This clonotype came up a few times. This chain joins TRBV12-5 and TRBJ2-2; 9 bases align to TRBD2. This CDR3 contains 15 residues. CDR1 and CDR2 (germline): LGHNT, FRNRAP. The J segment lost 7 bases and the V segment lost 2 bases, leaving 5 bases of the junction unmatched. The DNA for the CDR3 is TGTGCTAGTGGTTTGATAGCGGGAGCTAACGGGGAGCTGTTTTTT. Translating gives CASGLIAGANGELFF.

This clonotype was found many times. CDR3 loop: CATSRDHGLAGGNYNEQFF. The CDR3 coding sequence is TGTGCCACCAGCAGAGATCATGGACTAGCGGGAGGAAACTACAATGAGCAGTTCTTC. The V call is TRBV15, the J call TRBJ2-1; 14 nucleotides align to TRBD2. CDR3 length: 19 residues. V was clipped by 0 bases and J by 3 bases; unmatched bases: 7. The V gene's germline CDR1 is LNHNV and CDR2 YYDKDF (reference sequence).

This clonotype has a count of ten or more. One junction end disagrees with the germline gene, perhaps due to a read error. This chain uses TRBV7-7 with TRBJ1-4; D possibly corresponds to TRBD1 (6 bases). Germline V CDR1 and CDR2: SSHAT, FNYEAQ (reference sequence). CDR3 length: 17 residues. CDR3 nucleotides: TGTGCTAGCAGCCCTACCCCTCCACAGGGAGGAAGCGAAAAACTGTTTTTT. This translates into CASSPTPPQGGSEKLFF.

This clonotype was recorded many times. The chain couples TRBV20-1 to TRBJ1-3; D call uncertain. The CDR3 consists of 17 residues. The V and J ends lost 1 base and 0 bases respectively, with 16 bases between them. The V gene's germline CDR1 is DFQATT and CDR2 SNEGSKA (reference sequence). The CDR3 protein is CSARGTTGIGSGNTIYF. The DNA for the CDR3 is TGCAGTGCTAGAGGAACCACGGGGATCGGCTCTGGAAACACCATATATTTT.

This clonotype has at least ten counts. The chain couples TRBV7-2 to TRBJ1-2; maybe TRBD1 (6 bases). With 5 bases removed from V and 4 bases from J, the gap between germline ends came to 23 bases. This CDR3 region has 17 residues. Germline CDR1 is SGHTA and CDR2 is FQGNSA. The CDR3 nucleotides are TGTGCCAGCAGCCCCGAGACAGGACGTGTAGGACTCTATGGCTACACCTTC. Its protein product is CASSPETGRVGLYGYTF.

The CDR3 DNA reads TGTGCCACCAGCAGAGGAGGCGGGAGTCAGCCCCAGCATTTT. It yields the protein CATSRGGGSQPQHF. This chain connects TRBV15 to TRBJ1-5; no clear D gene. CDR1 is LNHNV, CDR2 YYDKDF, per germline (reference sequence). The germline V and J ends were trimmed by 1 base and 6 bases, with 10 bases remaining between them. The CDR3 spans 14 residues.

The V gene is TRBV4-3, the J gene TRBJ1-5; D remains unclear. Trimming left V 1 base short and J 4 bases short, with 17 bases between. The CDR3 length is 17 residues. Germline V gives CDR1 LGHNA, CDR2 YSLEER. CDR3 loop: CASSQAWVPSLNQPQHF. The CDR3 DNA reads TGCGCCAGCAGCCAAGCCTGGGTCCCTTCTCTAAATCAGCCCCAGCATTTT.

This clonotype occurred a few times. The rearrangement joins TRBV19 to TRBJ2-1; TRBD1 agrees at 7 bases. This CDR3 has 15 residues. J was trimmed by 1 base and V by 4 bases; bases with no gene match: 4. Germline V CDR1 and CDR2: LNHDA, SQIVND (reference sequence). For the CDR3, the DNA is TGTGCCAGTAGTACTTACAGGGGTTCCTACAATGAGCAGTTCTTC. Its protein product is CASSTYRGSYNEQFF.

The CDR3 bases are TGTGCCAGCAGACGACAGTCTAACTACGAGCAGTACGTC. It specifies CASRRQSNYEQYV. The chain employs TRBV6-1 and TRBJ2-7, with D tentatively TRBD1 (5 bases). The ends were cut back, 6 bases at V and 3 bases at J, with 12 bases in the middle. This CDR3 spans 13 amino acids. CDR1 and CDR2 (germline): MNHNS, SASEGT.

The V gene is TRBV7-2, the J gene TRBJ2-5; TRBD2 matches 8 bases. The length of the CDR3 is 15 residues. Germline values: CDR1 SGHTA, CDR2 FQGNSA. V lost 3 bases to trimming and J lost 4 bases; unmatched junction nucleotides: 7. The CDR3 spells CASSFRGAGVETQYF. In DNA, the CDR3 is TGTGCCAGCAGCTTTCGCGGAGCGGGAGTAGAGACCCAGTACTTC.

This clonotype was detected only a few times. The rearrangement joins TRBV5-1 to TRBJ2-7, with a possible D match to TRBD2 (6 bases). This CDR3 region has 16 residues. V was pared by 4 bases and J by 0 bases, with 17 bases between. CDR1 is SGHRS, CDR2 YFSETQ, per germline. The CDR3 bases are TGCGCCAGCAGCGCCCCCGGGACTTCGAGCTCCTACGAGCAGTACTTC. Translating gives CASSAPGTSSSYEQYF.

This clonotype was seen a handful of times. This chain uses TRBV12-3 or TRBV12-4 with TRBJ2-7; D remains unclear. With 4 bases removed from V and 5 bases from J, the gap between germline ends came to 6 bases. The CDR3 has 11 residues. The CDR3, as DNA: TGTGCCAGCAGTTCTTTTGACGAGCAGTACTTC. It specifies CASSSFDEQYF.

This clonotype was seen a handful of times. The chain recombines TRBV5-6 with TRBJ2-1; TRBD1 matches 10 bases. CDR1 and CDR2 from the germline V gene are SGHDT and YYEEEE. CDR3 size: 15 residues. The trim removed 4 bases at V and 6 bases at J, leaving 7 bases unmatched. This CDR3 is CASSIGTGVINEQFF. The CDR3 DNA sequence: TGTGCCAGCAGCATCGGGACAGGGGTTATCAATGAGCAGTTCTTC.

The V and J genes are TRBV27 and TRBJ1-6; 8 bases agree with TRBD1. V lost 7 bases to trimming and J lost 7 bases; unmatched junction nucleotides: 3. There are 13 residues in the CDR3. From germline, CDR1 is MNHEY and CDR2 SMNVEV (reference sequence). CDR3 loop: CASTDRANSPLHF. The CDR3 bases are TGTGCCAGCACGGACAGGGCCAATTCACCCCTCCACTTT.

The rearrangement links TRBV2 to TRBJ2-3; D gene unclear. Germline V gene data show CDR1 as SNHLY and CDR2 as FYNNEI. V lost 7 bases to trimming and J lost 4 bases, with 3 bases between them. The CDR3 runs to 10 residues. The CDR3 DNA sequence: TGTGCCAGCAAGCCAGATACGCAGTATTTT. Its translation: CASKPDTQYF.